Listed below are T cell receptor beta chains from one sample, sequenced in a study of vaccination and CD4 T cells after COVID-19. Antigen specificity for these receptors is unknown. TCRdb used MiXCR to reprocess the PCR reads, holding one entry per CDR3 protein. The data show approximately 6,700 distinct CDR3 sequences, with about 46% seen just once and under 30% held by the top ten. Specimen: CD4+ T cells from blood, cultured in vitro. These receptors originate from a human donor who had recovered from COVID-19. CDR3s include the opening cysteine and the closing phenylalanine or tryptophan. The D gene is left open where the match is weak. Clone size, where shown, is once, few, many, or a class for clones that have expanded.

J gene: TRBJ2-2
D gene: -
clone size: -
V gene: TRBV7-3
CDR3 protein: CASSQGESSTGELFF
CDR3 DNA: TGTGCCAGCAGTCAAGGGGAGTCTAGCACCGGGGAGCTGTTTTTT

J gene: TRBJ2-3
D gene: -
clone size: once
V gene: TRBV11-3
CDR3 protein: CASKGADTDTQYF
CDR3 DNA: TGTGCCAGCAAGGGAGCAGATACAGATACGCAGTATTTT

J gene: TRBJ2-1
D gene: -
clone size: -
V gene: TRBV7-9
CDR3 protein: CASSLNAGEQFF
CDR3 DNA: TGTGCCAGCAGCTTAAATGCAGGAGAGCAGTTCTTC

J gene: TRBJ1-2
D gene: -
clone size: few
V gene: TRBV6-1
CDR3 protein: CASSEGSGEYYGYTF
CDR3 DNA: TGTGCCAGCAGTGAAGGTTCGGGAGAATACTATGGCTACACCTTC

J gene: TRBJ2-2
D gene: TRBD2
clone size: -
V gene: TRBV9
CDR3 protein: CASSELAGANTGELFF
CDR3 DNA: TGTGCCAGCAGCGAGCTAGCGGGGGCGAACACCGGGGAGCTGTTTTTT

J gene: TRBJ2-7
D gene: TRBD1
clone size: -
V gene: TRBV6-1
CDR3 protein: CATNRGSCEQYF
CDR3 DNA: TGTGCCACTAACAGGGGGTCCTGCGAGCAGTACTTC

J gene: TRBJ1-2
D gene: TRBD1
clone size: few
V gene: TRBV5-4
CDR3 protein: CASSRDRVDYGYTF
CDR3 DNA: TGTGCCAGCAGCCGGGACAGGGTGGACTATGGCTACACCTTC

J gene: TRBJ1-2
D gene: -
clone size: -
V gene: TRBV6-1
CDR3 protein: CVSSDSGPKAGYTF
CDR3 DNA: TGTGTCAGCAGTGACTCAGGGCCCAAGGCTGGCTACACCTTC

J gene: TRBJ2-2
D gene: -
clone size: few
V gene: TRBV5-6
CDR3 protein: CASSIQTALNTGELFF
CDR3 DNA: TGTGCCAGCAGCATCCAGACAGCGCTGAACACCGGGGAGCTGTTTTTT

J gene: TRBJ2-5
D gene: -
clone size: few
V gene: TRBV20-1
CDR3 protein: CSARDFVVGETQYF
CDR3 DNA: TGCAGTGCTAGAGATTTCGTAGTCGGAGAGACCCAGTACTTC

J gene: TRBJ2-5
D gene: -
clone size: few
V gene: TRBV6-1
CDR3 protein: CASSGRTLGRETQYF
CDR3 DNA: TGTGCCAGCAGTGGCCGGACTCTCGGGAGAGAGACCCAGTACTTC

J gene: TRBJ2-5
D gene: TRBD2
clone size: -
V gene: TRBV7-2
CDR3 protein: CASSLGGRRGGLQETQYF
CDR3 DNA: TGTGCCAGCAGCTTAGGGGGGCGGCGGGGGGGCCTCCAAGAGACCCAGTACTTC

J gene: TRBJ1-5
D gene: -
clone size: few
V gene: TRBV6-5
CDR3 protein: CASSYSRGQPQHF
CDR3 DNA: TGTGCCAGCAGTTACTCAAGGGGGCAGCCCCAGCATTTT

J gene: TRBJ1-1
D gene: -
clone size: -
V gene: TRBV14
CDR3 protein: CASSQDHGGTEAFF
CDR3 DNA: TGTGCCAGCAGCCAAGATCATGGCGGCACTGAAGCTTTCTTT

J gene: TRBJ2-3
D gene: TRBD2
clone size: few
V gene: TRBV12-3/TRBV12-4
CDR3 protein: CASSSGLGLARVDTQYF
CDR3 DNA: TGTGCCAGCAGTTCCGGGTTGGGACTAGCTCGTGTAGATACGCAGTATTTT

J gene: TRBJ1-1
D gene: TRBD1
clone size: -
V gene: TRBV6-1
CDR3 protein: CASSKQGNRMNTEAFF
CDR3 DNA: TGTGCCAGCAGTAAACAGGGGAACAGGATGAACACTGAAGCTTTCTTT

J gene: TRBJ1-2
D gene: -
clone size: -
V gene: TRBV19
CDR3 protein: CASSPPGAGPSYGYTF
CDR3 DNA: TGTGCCAGTAGTCCTCCCGGGGCAGGGCCGAGCTATGGCTACACCTTC

J gene: TRBJ2-6
D gene: TRBD1
clone size: few
V gene: TRBV20-1
CDR3 protein: CSARNRGRPGANVLTF
CDR3 DNA: TGCAGTGCTAGAAACAGGGGGCGACCTGGGGCCAACGTCCTGACTTTC

J gene: TRBJ2-4
D gene: -
clone size: few
V gene: TRBV27
CDR3 protein: CASSFRWSKNIQYF
CDR3 DNA: TGTGCCAGCAGTTTTAGGTGGAGCAAAAACATTCAGTACTTC

J gene: TRBJ2-7
D gene: TRBD2
clone size: -
V gene: TRBV20-1
CDR3 protein: CSASPSGGTTLHYEQYF
CDR3 DNA: TGCAGTGCTAGTCCCAGCGGGGGGACCACTTTACACTACGAGCAGTACTTC

J gene: TRBJ1-5
D gene: TRBD1
clone size: -
V gene: TRBV4-2
CDR3 protein: CASSQETTGGTPQHF
CDR3 DNA: TGTGCCAGCAGCCAAGAAACGACAGGGGGTACGCCCCAGCATTTT

J gene: TRBJ1-4
D gene: -
clone size: -
V gene: TRBV30
CDR3 protein: CAWSLQPASLEKLFF
CDR3 DNA: TGTGCCTGGAGTTTGCAGCCCGCTAGCCTTGAAAAACTGTTTTTT

J gene: TRBJ1-2
D gene: TRBD1
clone size: few
V gene: TRBV27
CDR3 protein: CASSFTLRTGGEYGYTF
CDR3 DNA: TGTGCCAGCAGTTTCACCCTAAGGACAGGGGGCGAATATGGCTACACCTTC

J gene: TRBJ2-2
D gene: TRBD1
clone size: few
V gene: TRBV2
CDR3 protein: CASRTGFGELFF
CDR3 DNA: TGTGCCAGCAGGACAGGGTTCGGGGAGCTGTTTTTT

J gene: TRBJ2-1
D gene: TRBD2
clone size: -
V gene: TRBV20-1
CDR3 protein: CSARLRGGSSYNEQFF
CDR3 DNA: TGCAGTGCTAGGTTGCGGGGAGGGAGCTCCTACAATGAGCAGTTCTTC

J gene: TRBJ2-1
D gene: -
clone size: -
V gene: TRBV7-2
CDR3 protein: CASSPYNNEQFF
CDR3 DNA: TGTGCCAGCAGCCCATATAACAATGAGCAGTTCTTC

J gene: TRBJ2-3
D gene: -
clone size: -
V gene: TRBV5-4
CDR3 protein: CASSPAGADTQYF
CDR3 DNA: TGTGCCAGCAGCCCTGCCGGGGCAGATACGCAGTATTTT

J gene: TRBJ2-3
D gene: -
clone size: few
V gene: TRBV20-1
CDR3 protein: CSAGGGSVADTQYF
CDR3 DNA: TGCAGTGCCGGAGGGGGATCCGTCGCAGATACGCAGTATTTT

J gene: TRBJ2-7
D gene: TRBD2
clone size: -
V gene: TRBV24-1
CDR3 protein: CATGNPGGDEQYF
CDR3 DNA: TGTGCCACCGGGAACCCGGGAGGCGACGAGCAGTACTTC

J gene: TRBJ2-3
D gene: TRBD1
clone size: few
V gene: TRBV7-2
CDR3 protein: CASRSTGGSTDTQYF
CDR3 DNA: TGTGCCAGCAGGTCTACAGGGGGTAGCACAGATACGCAGTATTTT

J gene: TRBJ2-7
D gene: -
clone size: -
V gene: TRBV19
CDR3 protein: CASSIDPTSSEQYF
CDR3 DNA: TGTGCCAGTAGTATAGACCCGACCTCCTCCGAGCAGTACTTC

J gene: TRBJ2-4
D gene: -
clone size: -
V gene: TRBV20-1
CDR3 protein: CSAEREGAKNIQYF
CDR3 DNA: TGCAGTGCCGAAAGAGAGGGTGCGAAAAACATTCAGTACTTC

J gene: TRBJ2-5
D gene: -
clone size: -
V gene: TRBV6-2/TRBV6-3
CDR3 protein: CASSALASRETQYF
CDR3 DNA: TGTGCCAGCAGTGCCCTAGCGAGCAGAGAGACCCAGTACTTC

J gene: TRBJ1-1
D gene: -
clone size: -
V gene: TRBV30
CDR3 protein: CAWGERGTEAFF
CDR3 DNA: TGTGCCTGGGGGGAAAGGGGAACTGAAGCTTTCTTT

J gene: TRBJ2-2
D gene: -
clone size: -
V gene: TRBV27
CDR3 protein: CASSLGGHPLAGELFF
CDR3 DNA: TGTGCCAGCAGTTTAGGGGGACACCCCCTCGCCGGGGAGCTGTTTTTT

J gene: TRBJ2-7
D gene: -
clone size: few
V gene: TRBV11-2
CDR3 protein: CASSFGLSYEQYF
CDR3 DNA: TGTGCCAGCAGCTTCGGCCTATCCTACGAGCAGTACTTC

J gene: TRBJ1-5
D gene: -
clone size: medium-sized
V gene: TRBV11-2
CDR3 protein: CASSRGTQGQPQHF
CDR3 DNA: TGTGCCAGCAGCCGGGGGACCCAGGGTCAGCCCCAGCATTTT

J gene: TRBJ2-5
D gene: TRBD2
clone size: few
V gene: TRBV15
CDR3 protein: CATSRGTSGQETQYF
CDR3 DNA: TGTGCCACCAGCAGAGGGACTAGCGGTCAAGAGACCCAGTACTTC

J gene: TRBJ1-1
D gene: -
clone size: -
V gene: TRBV6-1
CDR3 protein: CASSIRPTGTEAFF
CDR3 DNA: TGTGCCAGCAGTATCAGACCCACGGGCACTGAAGCTTTCTTT

J gene: TRBJ1-5
D gene: TRBD1
clone size: few
V gene: TRBV27
CDR3 protein: CASRRQGAYDQPQHF
CDR3 DNA: TGTGCCAGCAGGCGACAGGGGGCATACGATCAGCCCCAGCATTTT

J gene: TRBJ2-5
D gene: -
clone size: -
V gene: TRBV6-5
CDR3 protein: CASSYSGETQYF
CDR3 DNA: TGTGCCAGCAGTTACAGTGGTGAGACCCAGTACTTC

J gene: TRBJ1-1
D gene: -
clone size: -
V gene: TRBV6-5
CDR3 protein: CASSYKTLGTEAFF
CDR3 DNA: TGTGCCAGCAGTTACAAGACCCTCGGGACTGAAGCTTTCTTT

J gene: TRBJ1-2
D gene: TRBD1
clone size: -
V gene: TRBV5-1
CDR3 protein: CASSLVGGQGLYGYTF
CDR3 DNA: TGCGCCAGCAGCTTGGTTGGTGGACAGGGCCTCTATGGCTACACCTTC

J gene: TRBJ2-1
D gene: TRBD2
clone size: few
V gene: TRBV15
CDR3 protein: CATSKSGTRDNEQFF
CDR3 DNA: TGTGCCACCAGCAAATCCGGGACTAGGGACAATGAGCAGTTCTTC

J gene: TRBJ1-5
D gene: -
clone size: few
V gene: TRBV27
CDR3 protein: CASSPLTSNQPQHF
CDR3 DNA: TGTGCCAGCAGTCCGCTGACAAGTAATCAGCCCCAGCATTTT

J gene: TRBJ1-2
D gene: -
clone size: few
V gene: TRBV6-1
CDR3 protein: CASSLPGAGRYTF
CDR3 DNA: TGTGCCAGCAGTCTCCCCGGGGCAGGTCGCTACACCTTC

J gene: TRBJ2-5
D gene: -
clone size: large
V gene: TRBV20-1
CDR3 protein: CSVVWGGETQYF
CDR3 DNA: TGCAGTGTCGTATGGGGTGGGGAGACCCAGTACTTC

J gene: TRBJ2-3
D gene: TRBD1
clone size: large
V gene: TRBV24-1
CDR3 protein: CATSGAGTGADTQYF
CDR3 DNA: TGTGCCACCAGTGGTGCCGGGACAGGGGCAGATACGCAGTATTTT

J gene: TRBJ2-5
D gene: TRBD2
clone size: -
V gene: TRBV6-2/TRBV6-3
CDR3 protein: CASPQGEGGRKTQYF
CDR3 DNA: TGTGCCAGCCCACAAGGAGAGGGCGGGAGAAAGACCCAGTACTTC